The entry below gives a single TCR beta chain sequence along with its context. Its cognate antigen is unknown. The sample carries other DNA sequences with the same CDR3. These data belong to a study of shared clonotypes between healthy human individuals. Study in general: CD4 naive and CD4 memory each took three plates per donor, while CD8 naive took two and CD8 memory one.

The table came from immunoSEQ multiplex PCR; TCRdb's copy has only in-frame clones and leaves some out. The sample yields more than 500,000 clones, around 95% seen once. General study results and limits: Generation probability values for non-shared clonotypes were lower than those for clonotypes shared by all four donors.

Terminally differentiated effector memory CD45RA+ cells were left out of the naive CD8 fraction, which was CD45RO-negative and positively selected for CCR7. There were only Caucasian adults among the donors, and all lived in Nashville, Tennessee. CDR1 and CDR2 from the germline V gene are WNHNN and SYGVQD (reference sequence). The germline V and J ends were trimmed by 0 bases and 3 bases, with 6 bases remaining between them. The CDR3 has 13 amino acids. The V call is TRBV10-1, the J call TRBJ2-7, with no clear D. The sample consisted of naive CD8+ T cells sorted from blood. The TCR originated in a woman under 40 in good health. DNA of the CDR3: TGCGCCAGCAGTGAGTCCACGGGCTACGAGCAGTACTTC. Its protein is CASSESTGYEQYF.